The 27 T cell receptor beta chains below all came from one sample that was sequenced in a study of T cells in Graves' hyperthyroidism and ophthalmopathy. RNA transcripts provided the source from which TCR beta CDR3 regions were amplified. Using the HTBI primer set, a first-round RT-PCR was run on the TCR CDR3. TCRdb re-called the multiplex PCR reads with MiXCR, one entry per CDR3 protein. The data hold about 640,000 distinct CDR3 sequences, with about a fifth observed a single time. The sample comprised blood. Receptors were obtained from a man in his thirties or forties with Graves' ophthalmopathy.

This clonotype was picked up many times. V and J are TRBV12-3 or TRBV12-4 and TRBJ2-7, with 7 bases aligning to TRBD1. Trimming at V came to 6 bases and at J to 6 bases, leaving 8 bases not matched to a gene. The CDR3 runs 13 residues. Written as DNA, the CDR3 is TGTGCCAGCAGGCCGACAGGGAGCTCCGAGCAGTACTTC. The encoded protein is CASRPTGSSEQYF.

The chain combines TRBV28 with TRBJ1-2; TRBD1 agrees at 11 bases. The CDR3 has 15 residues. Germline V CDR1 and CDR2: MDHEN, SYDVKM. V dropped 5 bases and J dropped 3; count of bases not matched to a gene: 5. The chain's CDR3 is CASSTDRGQYYGYTF. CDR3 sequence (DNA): TGTGCCAGCAGTACGGACAGGGGGCAGTACTATGGCTACACCTTC.

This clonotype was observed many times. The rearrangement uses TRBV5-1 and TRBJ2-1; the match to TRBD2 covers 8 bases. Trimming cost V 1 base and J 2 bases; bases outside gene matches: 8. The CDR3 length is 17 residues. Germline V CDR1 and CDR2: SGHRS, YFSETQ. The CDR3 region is CASSLRQRGGAYNEQFF. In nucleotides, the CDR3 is TGCGCCAGCAGCTTGAGGCAACGGGGGGGAGCCTACAATGAGCAGTTCTTC.

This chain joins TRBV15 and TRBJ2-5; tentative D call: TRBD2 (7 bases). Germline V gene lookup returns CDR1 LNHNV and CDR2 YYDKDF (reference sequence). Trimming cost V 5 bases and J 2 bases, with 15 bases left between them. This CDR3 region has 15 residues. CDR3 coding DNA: TGTGCCACCAGCCCTGGACGGGGGGCTCAAGAGACCCAGTACTTC. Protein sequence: CATSPGRGAQETQYF.

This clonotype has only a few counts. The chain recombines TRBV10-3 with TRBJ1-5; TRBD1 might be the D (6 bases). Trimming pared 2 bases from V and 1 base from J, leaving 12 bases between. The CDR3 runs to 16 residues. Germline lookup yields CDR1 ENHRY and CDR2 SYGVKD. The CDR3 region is CAISERGEESNQPQHF. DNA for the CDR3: TGTGCCATCAGTGAGAGGGGGGAGGAAAGCAATCAGCCCCAGCATTTT.

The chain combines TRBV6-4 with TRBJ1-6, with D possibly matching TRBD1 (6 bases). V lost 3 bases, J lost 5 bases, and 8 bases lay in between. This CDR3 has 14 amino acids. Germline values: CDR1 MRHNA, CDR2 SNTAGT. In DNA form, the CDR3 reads TGTGCCAGCAGTGAAGGACAGAATAATTCACCCCTCCACTTT. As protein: CASSEGQNNSPLHF.

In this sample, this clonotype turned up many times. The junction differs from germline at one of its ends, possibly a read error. The CDR3 sequence is CASSLGSGNTIYF. Here the CDR3 DNA reads TGTGCCAGCAGTTTAGGCTCTGGAAACACCATATATTTT. The rearrangement uses TRBV7-2 and TRBJ1-3; D remains ambiguous. Germline CDR1 is SGHTA and CDR2 is FQGNSA. CDR3 length: 13 residues.

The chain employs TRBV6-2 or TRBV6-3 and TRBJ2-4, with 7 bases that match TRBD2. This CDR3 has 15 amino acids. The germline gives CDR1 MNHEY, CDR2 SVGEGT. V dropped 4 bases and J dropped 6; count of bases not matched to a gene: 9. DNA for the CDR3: TGTGCCAGCAGTTTCCGTACGGGACTAACAAACATTCAGTACTTC. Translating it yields CASSFRTGLTNIQYF.

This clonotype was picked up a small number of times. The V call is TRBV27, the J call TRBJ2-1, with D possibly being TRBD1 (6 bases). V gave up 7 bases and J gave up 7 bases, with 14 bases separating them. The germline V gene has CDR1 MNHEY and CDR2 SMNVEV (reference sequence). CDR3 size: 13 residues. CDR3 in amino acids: CASTPIRGNEQFF. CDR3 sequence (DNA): TGTGCCAGCACCCCAATAAGGGGGAATGAGCAGTTCTTC.

CDR3 nucleotide sequence: TGTGCCAGCAGTTCGGGGCCAAGCGCTGAAGCTTTCTTT. This translates into CASSSGPSAEAFF. The chain uses TRBV6-2 or TRBV6-3 and TRBJ1-1; the D gene is possibly TRBD1 (5 bases). In germline, CDR1 is MNHEY, CDR2 SVGEGT. The CDR3 extends over 13 amino acids. V lost 4 bases and J 6 bases, leaving 12 bases between the germline ends.

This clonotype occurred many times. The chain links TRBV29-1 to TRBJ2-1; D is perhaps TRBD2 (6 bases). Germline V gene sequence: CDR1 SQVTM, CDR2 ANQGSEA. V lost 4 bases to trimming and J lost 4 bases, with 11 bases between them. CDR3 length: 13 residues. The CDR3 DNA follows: TGCAGCGTTGGCCTAGCGTATTACAATGAGCAGTTCTTC. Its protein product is CSVGLAYYNEQFF.

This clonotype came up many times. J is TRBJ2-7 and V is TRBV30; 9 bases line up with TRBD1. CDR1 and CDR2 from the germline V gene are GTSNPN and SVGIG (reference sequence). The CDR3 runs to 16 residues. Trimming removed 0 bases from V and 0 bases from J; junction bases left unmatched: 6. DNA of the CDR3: TGTGCCTGGAGTGTACCTAGGACAGGGGACTCCTACGAGCAGTACTTC. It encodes CAWSVPRTGDSYEQYF.

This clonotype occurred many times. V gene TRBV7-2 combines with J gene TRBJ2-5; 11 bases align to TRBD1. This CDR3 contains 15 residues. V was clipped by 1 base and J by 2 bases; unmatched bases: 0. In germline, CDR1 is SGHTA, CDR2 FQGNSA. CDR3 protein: CASSLGDRGQETQYF. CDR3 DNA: TGTGCCAGCAGCTTAGGGGACAGGGGGCAAGAGACCCAGTACTTC.

Here the CDR3 reads CASSYSKGRGLETQYF. CDR3 bases: TGTGCCAGCAGTTACTCGAAGGGCAGGGGACTAGAGACCCAGTACTTC. The rearrangement links TRBV6-6 to TRBJ2-5, with D tentatively TRBD1 or TRBD2 (6 bases each). CDR1 is MNHNY and CDR2 is SVGAGI in the germline V gene (reference sequence). V shed 0 bases and J shed 4 bases, with 15 bases lying between them. CDR3 length: 16 amino acids.

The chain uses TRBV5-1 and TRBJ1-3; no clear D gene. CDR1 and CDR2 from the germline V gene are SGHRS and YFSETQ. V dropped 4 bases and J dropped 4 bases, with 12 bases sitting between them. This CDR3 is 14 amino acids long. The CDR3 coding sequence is TGCGCCAGCAGCCTCTTATCGGAGGGAAACACCATATATTTT. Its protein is CASSLLSEGNTIYF. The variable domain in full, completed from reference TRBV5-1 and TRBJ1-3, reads KAGVTQTPRYLIKTRGQQVTLSCSPISGHRSVSWYQQTPGQGLQFLFEYFSETQRNKGNFPGRFSGRQFSNSRSEMNVSTLELGDSALYLCASSLLSEGNTIYFGEGSWLTVV.

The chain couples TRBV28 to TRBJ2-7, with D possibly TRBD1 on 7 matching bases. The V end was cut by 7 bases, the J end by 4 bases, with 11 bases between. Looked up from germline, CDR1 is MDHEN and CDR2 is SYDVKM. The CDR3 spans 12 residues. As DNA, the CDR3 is TGTGCCAGCACAGGGGGGAGGTACGAGCAGTACTTC. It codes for CASTGGRYEQYF.

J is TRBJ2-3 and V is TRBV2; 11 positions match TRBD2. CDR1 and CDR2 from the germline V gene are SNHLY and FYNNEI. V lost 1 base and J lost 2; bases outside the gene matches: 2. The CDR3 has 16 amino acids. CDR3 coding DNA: TGTGCCAGCAGTGAAGGTAGCGGGGGGGTCACAGATACGCAGTATTTT. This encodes CASSEGSGGVTDTQYF. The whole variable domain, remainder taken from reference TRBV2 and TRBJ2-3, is EPEVTQTPSHQVTQMGQEVILRCVPISNHLYFYWYRQILGQKVEFLVSFYNNEISEKSEIFDDQFSVERPDGSNFTLKIRSTKLEDSAMYFCASSEGSGGVTDTQYFGPGTRLTVL.

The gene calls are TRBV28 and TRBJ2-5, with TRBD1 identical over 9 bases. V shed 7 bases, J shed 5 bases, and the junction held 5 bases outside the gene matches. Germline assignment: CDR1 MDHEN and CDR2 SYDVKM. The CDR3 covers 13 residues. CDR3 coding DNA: TGTGCCAGCAAGGACAGGGGTGGGGAGACCCAGTACTTC. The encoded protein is CASKDRGGETQYF.

The CDR3 sequence: CASSSNGGWGRESAYYEQYF. The CDR3 bases are TGTGCCAGCAGTTCCAACGGGGGATGGGGGCGGGAGAGCGCTTATTACGAGCAGTACTTC. The chain uses TRBV6-9 and TRBJ2-7, with a possible D match to TRBD2 (7 bases). Trimming shortened V by 4 bases and J by 4 bases, and 32 bases separated the two germline ends. Per germline, CDR1 MNHGY and CDR2 SVAAGI. The CDR3 runs to 20 residues.

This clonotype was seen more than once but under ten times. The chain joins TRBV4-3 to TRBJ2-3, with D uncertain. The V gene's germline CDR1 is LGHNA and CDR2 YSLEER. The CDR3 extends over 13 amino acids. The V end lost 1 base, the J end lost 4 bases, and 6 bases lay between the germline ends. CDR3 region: CASSQGRADTQYF. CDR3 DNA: TGCGCCAGCAGCCAAGGTCGGGCAGATACGCAGTATTTT.

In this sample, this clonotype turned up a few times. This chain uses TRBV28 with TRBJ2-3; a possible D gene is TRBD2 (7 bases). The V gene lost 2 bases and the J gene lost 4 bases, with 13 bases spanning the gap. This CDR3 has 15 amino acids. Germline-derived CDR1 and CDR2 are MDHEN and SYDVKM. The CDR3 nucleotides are TGTGCCAGCAGTTTAGTATCGGGGGGCTCAGATACGCAGTATTTT. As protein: CASSLVSGGSDTQYF.

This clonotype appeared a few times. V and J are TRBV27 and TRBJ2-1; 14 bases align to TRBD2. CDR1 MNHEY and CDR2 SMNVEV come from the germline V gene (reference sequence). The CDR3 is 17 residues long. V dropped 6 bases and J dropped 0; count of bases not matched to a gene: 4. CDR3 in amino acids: CASRYGTSGSSYNEQFF. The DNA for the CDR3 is TGTGCCAGCAGATACGGGACTAGCGGGAGCTCCTACAATGAGCAGTTCTTC.

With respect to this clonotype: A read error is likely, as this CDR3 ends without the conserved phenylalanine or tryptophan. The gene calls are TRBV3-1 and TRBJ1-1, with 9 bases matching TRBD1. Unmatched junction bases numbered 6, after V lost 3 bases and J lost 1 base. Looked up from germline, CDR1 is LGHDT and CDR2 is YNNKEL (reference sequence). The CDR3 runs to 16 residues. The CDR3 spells CASSQYLGQGNTEAFL. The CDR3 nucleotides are TGTGCCAGCAGCCAGTACCTGGGACAGGGGAACACTGAAGCTTTCCTT.

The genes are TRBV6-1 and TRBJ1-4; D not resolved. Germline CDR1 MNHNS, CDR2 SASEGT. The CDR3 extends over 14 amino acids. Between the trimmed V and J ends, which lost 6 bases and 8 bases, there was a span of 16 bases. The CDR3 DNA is TGTGCCAGCAGACTCGGAGGCGCGGGGGAAAAACTGTTTTTT. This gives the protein CASRLGGAGEKLFF.

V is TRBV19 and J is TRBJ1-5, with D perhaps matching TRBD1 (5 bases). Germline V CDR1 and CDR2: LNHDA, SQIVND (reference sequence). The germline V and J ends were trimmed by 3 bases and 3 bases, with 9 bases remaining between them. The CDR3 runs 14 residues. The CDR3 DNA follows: TGTGCCAGTAGTATTTTAGGGGTCAATCAGCCCCAGCATTTT. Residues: CASSILGVNQPQHF.

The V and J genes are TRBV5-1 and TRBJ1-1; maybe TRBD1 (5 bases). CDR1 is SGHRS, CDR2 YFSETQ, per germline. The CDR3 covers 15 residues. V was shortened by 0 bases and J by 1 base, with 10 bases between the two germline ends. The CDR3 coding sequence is TGCGCCAGCAGCTTGGCCGGGACGGAGAACACTGAAGCTTTCTTT. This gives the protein CASSLAGTENTEAFF.

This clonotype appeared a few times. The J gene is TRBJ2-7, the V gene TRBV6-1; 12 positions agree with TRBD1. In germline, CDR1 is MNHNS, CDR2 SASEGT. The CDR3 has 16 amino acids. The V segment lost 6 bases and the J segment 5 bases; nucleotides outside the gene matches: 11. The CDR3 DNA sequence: TGTGCCAGCAGCCGTGCCGGGACAGGGGGCTTCGACGAGCAGTACTTC. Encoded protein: CASSRAGTGGFDEQYF.